This T cell receptor beta chain was observed in a study of T cells in narcolepsy. The CDR3 has 16 residues. CDR1 and CDR2 from the germline V gene are MRHNA and SNTAGT. The V gene lost 4 bases and the J gene lost 1 base, with 17 bases spanning the gap. Profiling relied on immunoSEQ multiplex PCR, and the TCRdb table lists in-frame clones only, not all of them. The sample records fewer than 15,000 clones, around 90% being singletons. The chain combines TRBV6-4 with TRBJ2-7; TRBD2 might be the D (6 bases). Specimen: CD45RA- memory CD4+ T cells from PBMCs. The TCR was taken from a human donor with narcolepsy. The CDR3 DNA reads as TGTGCCAGCAGTGTCTCTGAGGAGGGTCTTTCCTACGAGCAGTACTTC. Translated: CASSVSEEGLSYEQYF.